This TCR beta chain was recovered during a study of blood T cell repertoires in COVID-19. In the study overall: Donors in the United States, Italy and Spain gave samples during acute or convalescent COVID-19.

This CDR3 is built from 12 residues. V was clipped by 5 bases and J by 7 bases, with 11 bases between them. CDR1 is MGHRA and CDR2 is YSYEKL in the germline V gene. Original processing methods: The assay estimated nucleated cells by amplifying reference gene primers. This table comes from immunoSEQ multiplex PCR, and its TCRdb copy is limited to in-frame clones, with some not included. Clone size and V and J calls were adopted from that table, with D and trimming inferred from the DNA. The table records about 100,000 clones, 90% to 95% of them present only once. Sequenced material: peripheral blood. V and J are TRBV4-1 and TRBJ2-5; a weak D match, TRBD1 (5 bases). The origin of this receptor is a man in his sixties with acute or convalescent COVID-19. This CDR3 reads CASSILQGTQYF. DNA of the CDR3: TGCGCCAGCAGCATACTCCAGGGGACCCAGTACTTC.